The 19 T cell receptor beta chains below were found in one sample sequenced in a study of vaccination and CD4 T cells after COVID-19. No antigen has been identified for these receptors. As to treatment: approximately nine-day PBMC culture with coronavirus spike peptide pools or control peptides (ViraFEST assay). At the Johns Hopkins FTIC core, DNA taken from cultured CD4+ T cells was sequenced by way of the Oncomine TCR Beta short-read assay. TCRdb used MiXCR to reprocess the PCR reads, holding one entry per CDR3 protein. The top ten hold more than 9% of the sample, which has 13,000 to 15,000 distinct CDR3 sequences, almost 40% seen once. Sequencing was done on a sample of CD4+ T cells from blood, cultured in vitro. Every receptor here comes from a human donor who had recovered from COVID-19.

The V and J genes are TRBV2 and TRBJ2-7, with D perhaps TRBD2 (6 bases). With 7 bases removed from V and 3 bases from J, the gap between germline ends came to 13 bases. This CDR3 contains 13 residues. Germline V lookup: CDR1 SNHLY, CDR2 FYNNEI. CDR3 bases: TGTGCCAGCAAGCCGGGACTGGGCTACGAGCAGTACTTC. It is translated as CASKPGLGYEQYF.

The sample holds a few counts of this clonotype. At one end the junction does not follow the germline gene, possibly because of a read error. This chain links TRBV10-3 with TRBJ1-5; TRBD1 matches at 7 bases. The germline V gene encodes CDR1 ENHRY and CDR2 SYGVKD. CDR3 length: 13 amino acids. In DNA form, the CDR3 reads TGTGCCATCGGTGACAGGGACGATCAGCCCCAGCATTTT. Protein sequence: CAIGDRDDQPQHF.

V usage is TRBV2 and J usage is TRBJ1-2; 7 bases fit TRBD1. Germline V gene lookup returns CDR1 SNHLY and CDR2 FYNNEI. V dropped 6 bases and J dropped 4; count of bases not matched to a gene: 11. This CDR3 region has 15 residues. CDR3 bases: TGTGCCAGCAGGATGGGGTTAGGGGGCTCCTATGGCTACACCTTC. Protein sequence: CASRMGLGGSYGYTF.

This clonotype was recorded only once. The CDR3 here is CASSYRPTGRSYNEQFF. The CDR3 DNA reads as TGTGCCAGCAGTTACCGACCGACAGGGAGGTCCTACAATGAGCAGTTCTTC. J is TRBJ2-1 and V is TRBV6-5; tentative D call: TRBD1 (7 bases). Per the germline V gene, CDR1 is MNHEY and CDR2 is SVGAGI. Trimming left V 2 bases short and J 1 base short, with 15 bases between. CDR3 length equals 17 residues.

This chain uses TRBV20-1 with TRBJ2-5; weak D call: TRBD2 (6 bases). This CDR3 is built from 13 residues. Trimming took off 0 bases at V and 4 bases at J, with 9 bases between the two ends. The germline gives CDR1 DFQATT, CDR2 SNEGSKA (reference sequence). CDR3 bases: TGCAGTGCTAGAGATCCAGCGGGAGAGACCCAGTACTTC. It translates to CSARDPAGETQYF.

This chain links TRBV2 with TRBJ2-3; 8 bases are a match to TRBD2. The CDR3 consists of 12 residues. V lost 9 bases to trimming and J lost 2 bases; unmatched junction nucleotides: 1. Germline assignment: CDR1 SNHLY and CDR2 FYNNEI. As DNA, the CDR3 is TGTGCCAGTAGCGGGGACACAGATACGCAGTATTTT. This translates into CASSGDTDTQYF.

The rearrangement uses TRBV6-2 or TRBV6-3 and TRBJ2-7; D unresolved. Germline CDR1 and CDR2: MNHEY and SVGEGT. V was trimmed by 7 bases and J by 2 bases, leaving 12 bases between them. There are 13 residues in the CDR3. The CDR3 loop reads CASNSANPYEQYF. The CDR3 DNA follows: TGTGCCAGCAATTCCGCTAACCCCTACGAGCAGTACTTC.

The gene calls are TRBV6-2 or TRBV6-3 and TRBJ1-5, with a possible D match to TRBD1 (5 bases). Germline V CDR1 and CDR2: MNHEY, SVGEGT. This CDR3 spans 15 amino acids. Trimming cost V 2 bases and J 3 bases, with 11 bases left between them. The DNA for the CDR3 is TGTGCCAGCAGTTACGGGGCAGGGAACAATCAGCCCCAGCATTTT. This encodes CASSYGAGNNQPQHF.

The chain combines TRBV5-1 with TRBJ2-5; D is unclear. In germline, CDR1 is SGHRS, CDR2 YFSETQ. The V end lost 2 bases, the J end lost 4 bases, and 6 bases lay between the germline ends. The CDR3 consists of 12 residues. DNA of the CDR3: TGCGCCAGCAGCTTTGGAAGAGAGACCCAGTACTTC. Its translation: CASSFGRETQYF.

CDR3 sequence reads: CASRKDGLRTGELFF. Here the CDR3 DNA reads TGTGCCAGCAGGAAGGACGGTCTTCGTACCGGGGAGCTGTTTTTT. This chain connects TRBV7-8 to TRBJ2-2; D is undetermined. The germline CDR1 and CDR2 sequences are SGHVS and FQNEAQ. V was shortened by 6 bases and J by 5 bases, with 16 bases between the two germline ends. The CDR3 extends over 15 amino acids. Drawing the rest from reference TRBV7-8 and TRBJ2-2, the complete variable domain is GAGVSQSPRYKVAKRGQDVALRCDPISGHVSLFWYQQALGQGPEFLTYFQNEAQLDKSGLPSDRFFAERPEGSVSTLKIQRTQQEDSAVYLCASRKDGLRTGELFFGEGSRLTVL.

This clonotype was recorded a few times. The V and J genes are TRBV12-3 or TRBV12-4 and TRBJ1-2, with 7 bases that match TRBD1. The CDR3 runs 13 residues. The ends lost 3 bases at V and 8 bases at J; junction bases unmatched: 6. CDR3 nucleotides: TGTGCCAGCAGTTTGAGACAGGGCGAGGGCTACACCTTC. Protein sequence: CASSLRQGEGYTF.

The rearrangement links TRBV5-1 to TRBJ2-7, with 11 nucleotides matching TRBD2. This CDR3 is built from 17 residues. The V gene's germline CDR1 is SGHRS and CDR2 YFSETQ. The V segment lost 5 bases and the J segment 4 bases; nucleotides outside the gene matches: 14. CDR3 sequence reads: CASRRGLAGGHWYEQYF. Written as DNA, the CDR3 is TGCGCCAGCAGGAGGGGATTAGCGGGAGGGCACTGGTACGAGCAGTACTTC.

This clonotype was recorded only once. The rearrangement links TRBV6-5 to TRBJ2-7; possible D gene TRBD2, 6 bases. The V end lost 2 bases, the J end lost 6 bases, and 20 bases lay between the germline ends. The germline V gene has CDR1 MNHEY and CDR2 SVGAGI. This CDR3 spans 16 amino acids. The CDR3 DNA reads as TGTGCCAGCAGTTACCCCCCGTACGGGGGAGGAAGCGAGCAGTACTTC. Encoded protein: CASSYPPYGGGSEQYF.

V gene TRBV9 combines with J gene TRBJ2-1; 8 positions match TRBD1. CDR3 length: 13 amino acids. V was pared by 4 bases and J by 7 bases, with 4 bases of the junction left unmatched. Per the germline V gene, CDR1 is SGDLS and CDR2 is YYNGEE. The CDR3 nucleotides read TGTGCCAGCAGCCCTCGACAGGGGAATGAGCAGTTCTTC. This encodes CASSPRQGNEQFF.

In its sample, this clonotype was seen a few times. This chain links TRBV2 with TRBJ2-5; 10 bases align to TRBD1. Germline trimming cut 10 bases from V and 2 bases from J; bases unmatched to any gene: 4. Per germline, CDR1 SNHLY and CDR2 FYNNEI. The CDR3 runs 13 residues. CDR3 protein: CATQGQGQETQYF. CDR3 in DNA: TGTGCCACGCAGGGACAGGGGCAAGAGACCCAGTACTTC.

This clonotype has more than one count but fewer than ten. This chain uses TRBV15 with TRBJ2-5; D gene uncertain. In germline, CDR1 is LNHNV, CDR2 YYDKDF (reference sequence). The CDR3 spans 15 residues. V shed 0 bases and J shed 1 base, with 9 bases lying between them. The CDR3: CATSRDPYPQETQYF. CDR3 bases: TGTGCCACCAGCAGAGATCCGTACCCCCAAGAGACCCAGTACTTC.

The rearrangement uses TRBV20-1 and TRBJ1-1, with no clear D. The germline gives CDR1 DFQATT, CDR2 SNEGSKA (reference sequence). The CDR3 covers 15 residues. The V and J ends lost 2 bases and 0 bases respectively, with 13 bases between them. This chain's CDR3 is CSARFSRGLNTEAFF. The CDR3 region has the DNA TGCAGTGCTAGATTTTCCCGAGGACTGAACACTGAAGCTTTCTTT.

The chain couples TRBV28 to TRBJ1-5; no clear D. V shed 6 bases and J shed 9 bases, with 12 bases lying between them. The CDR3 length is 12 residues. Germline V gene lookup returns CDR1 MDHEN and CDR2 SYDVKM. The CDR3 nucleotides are TGTGCCAGCAGACCGACTTTACCGCCCCAGCATTTT. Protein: CASRPTLPPQHF.

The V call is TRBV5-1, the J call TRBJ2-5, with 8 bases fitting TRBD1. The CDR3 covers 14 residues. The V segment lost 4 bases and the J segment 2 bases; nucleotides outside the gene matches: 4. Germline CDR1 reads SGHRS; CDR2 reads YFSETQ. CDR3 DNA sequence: TGCGCCAGCAGCAGAAACAGGGGGCAAGAGACCCAGTACTTC. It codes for CASSRNRGQETQYF.